The 31 T cell receptor beta chains listed next were all sequenced from one sample in a study of vaccination effects on CD4 cells after COVID-19. The antigens for these receptors are not known. Sequencing in the ViraFEST assay came after antigen-specific CD4+ T cells had been expanded with viral peptide pools, which were used to stimulate PBMC. On roughly day 9 of culture, CD4+ T cells were separated out. Two doses of BNT162b2 or mRNA-1273 vaccine were administered to participants. Produced via immunoSEQ multiplex PCR; TCRdb's table is partial and in-frame only. The sample includes some 30,000 clones, roughly 78% of them seen just once. The sample was CD4+ T cells from PBMCs cultured with HCoV-NL63 spike peptides, taken after COVID-19 vaccination. The receptors come from a human donor who received a COVID-19 vaccine. Some clones in this sample may be carry-over from other donors' samples.

The chain recombines TRBV3-1 (or the pseudogene TRBV3-2) with TRBJ1-2, with TRBD1 identical over 11 bases. With V trimmed by 3 bases and J by 8 bases, 5 bases remained unmatched. From germline, CDR1 is LGHDT and CDR2 YNNKEL (reference sequence). The CDR3 totals 14 residues. CDR3 in amino acids: CASSQGQGESGYTF. The CDR3, as DNA: TGTGCCAGCAGCCAGGGACAGGGGGAATCCGGCTACACCTTC.

This chain connects TRBV6-5 to TRBJ1-2; weak D call: TRBD1 (6 bases). From germline, CDR1 is MNHEY and CDR2 SVGAGI. CDR3 length equals 16 residues. The V and J ends lost 4 bases and 0 bases respectively, with 15 bases between them. The CDR3 coding sequence is TGTGCCAGCAGTTCGTTAGGGGGTCGACCTAACTATGGCTACACCTTC. Translated, it gives CASSSLGGRPNYGYTF.

The chain carries TRBV10-3 and TRBJ1-1; no firm D call. The CDR3 runs to 13 residues. The V gene lost 3 bases and the J gene lost 8 bases, with 13 bases spanning the gap. The germline V gene has CDR1 ENHRY and CDR2 SYGVKD. The CDR3 loop reads CAISDVGILEAFF. The CDR3 nucleotides read TGTGCCATCAGTGACGTCGGGATCTTAGAAGCTTTCTTT.

In nucleotides, the CDR3 is TGTGCCAGCAGCTTGAAGATAGGGGAATTCCGAGAGACCCAGTACTTC. The encoded protein is CASSLKIGEFRETQYF. The genes are TRBV5-4 and TRBJ2-5; a possible D gene is TRBD1 (5 bases). The germline CDR1 and CDR2 sequences are SGHNT and YYREEE (reference sequence). The CDR3 runs 16 residues. V dropped 1 base and J dropped 4 bases, with 17 bases sitting between them.

The J gene is TRBJ1-6, the V gene TRBV4-1; D perhaps matches TRBD1 (5 bases). The V gene's germline CDR1 is MGHRA and CDR2 YSYEKL. The ends were cut back, 2 bases at V and 8 bases at J, with 16 bases in the middle. This CDR3 has 16 residues. CDR3: CASSQLGTPEDSPLHF. The CDR3 region has the DNA TGCGCCAGCAGCCAACTCGGGACCCCCGAGGATTCACCCCTCCACTTT.

The chain carries TRBV5-1 and TRBJ2-1; 7 bases map to TRBD2. CDR1 SGHRS and CDR2 YFSETQ come from the germline V gene. The length of the CDR3 is 17 residues. V dropped 4 bases and J dropped 0; count of bases not matched to a gene: 10. The CDR3 bases are TGCGCCAGCAGCCCGGAAGCGGGGCCTAGCTCCTACAATGAGCAGTTCTTC. Its protein product is CASSPEAGPSSYNEQFF.

The chain links TRBV7-2 to TRBJ2-1; 7 bases match TRBD1. Trimming took 3 bases from V and 1 from J; bases not matched to a gene: 3. Germline CDR1 reads SGHTA; CDR2 reads FQGNSA. The CDR3 covers 15 residues. The CDR3 region is CASSFRDRSYNEQFF. CDR3 DNA sequence: TGTGCCAGCAGCTTCCGGGACAGATCCTACAATGAGCAGTTCTTC.

The chain recombines TRBV5-4 with TRBJ2-6; D may be TRBD1 (6 bases). Germline V CDR1 and CDR2: SGHNT, YYREEE (reference sequence). The CDR3 extends over 17 amino acids. V was trimmed by 4 bases and J by 4 bases, leaving 18 bases between them. CDR3 DNA: TGTGCCAGCAGCGGACAAAAGACAGGAGACGGGGCCAACGTCCTGACTTTC. Protein: CASSGQKTGDGANVLTF. Using reference TRBV5-4 and TRBJ2-6 for the parts outside the CDR3, the full variable domain is ETGVTQSPTHLIKTRGQQVTLRCSSQSGHNTVSWYQQALGQGPQFIFQYYREEENGRGNFPPRFSGLQFPNYSSELNVNALELDDSALYLCASSGQKTGDGANVLTFGAGSRLTVL.

V gene TRBV5-1 combines with J gene TRBJ1-5; unclear D gene. Per the germline V gene, CDR1 is SGHRS and CDR2 is YFSETQ. This CDR3 is built from 17 residues. Trimming removed 1 base at V and 0 bases at J, with 14 bases between. The CDR3 nucleotides read TGCGCCAGCAGCTTGACGGGGATGCGGGGTAGCAATCAGCCCCAGCATTTT. Its protein product is CASSLTGMRGSNQPQHF.

The chain carries TRBV5-1 and TRBJ2-5; 12 nucleotides agree with TRBD1. Germline V lookup: CDR1 SGHRS, CDR2 YFSETQ. CDR3 length: 16 amino acids. V shed 3 bases and J 5 bases; nucleotides not matched to a gene: 8. CDR3 in DNA: TGCGCCAGCAGCTACTCTGGGACAGGGGGCAAGGAGACCCAGTACTTC. Its protein product is CASSYSGTGGKETQYF.

V usage is TRBV11-3 and J usage is TRBJ2-2; 7 nucleotides match TRBD1. The CDR3 sequence is 16 residues long. The J segment lost 1 base and the V segment lost 4 bases, leaving 6 bases of the junction unmatched. CDR1 is SGHNT and CDR2 is YENEEA in the germline V gene. The CDR3 DNA reads as TGTGCCAGCAGCTGGACAGGCCCCGGGAACACCGGGGAGCTGTTTTTT. Translating it yields CASSWTGPGNTGELFF.

DNA of the CDR3: TGTGCCAGCAGCTTACAGGGGGCGCTGGGTGAAAAACTGTTTTTT. As protein: CASSLQGALGEKLFF. V gene TRBV5-5 combines with J gene TRBJ1-4; 9 bases are a match to TRBD1. Germline V CDR1 and CDR2: SGHKS, YYEKEE (reference sequence). The CDR3 is made up of 15 amino acids. With V trimmed by 2 bases and J by 7 bases, 6 bases remained unmatched.

The table lists this clone with a count of one. The chain joins TRBV5-1 to TRBJ1-2; TRBD1 is a possible D gene (6 bases). Between the trimmed V and J ends, which lost 5 bases and 4 bases, there was a span of 15 bases. Germline values: CDR1 SGHRS, CDR2 YFSETQ. The CDR3 runs to 14 residues. CDR3 amino acids: CASSRDTSTYGYTF. The DNA of the CDR3 is TGCGCCAGCAGTCGGGACACTTCTACCTATGGCTACACCTTC.

The rearrangement links TRBV9 to TRBJ1-1; 9 bases line up with TRBD1. Losses at the gene ends were 4 bases for V and 1 base for J; bases not matched to a gene: 17. There are 19 residues in the CDR3. Germline V lookup: CDR1 SGDLS, CDR2 YYNGEE. CDR3 nucleotide sequence: TGTGCCAGCAGCCCCCAATGGGGGGGACAGGGTGTGTCGAACACTGAAGCTTTCTTT. As protein: CASSPQWGGQGVSNTEAFF.

The V gene is TRBV12-5, the J gene TRBJ2-7; D remains ambiguous. CDR1 and CDR2 from the germline V gene are LGHNT and FRNRAP. The length of the CDR3 is 17 residues. With 0 bases removed from V and 3 bases from J, the gap between germline ends came to 18 bases. CDR3: CASGLVPDGKVFYEQYV. As DNA, the CDR3 is TGTGCTAGTGGTTTGGTACCGGACGGCAAGGTTTTCTACGAGCAGTACGTC.

The chain employs TRBV6-4 and TRBJ2-3, with D possibly TRBD1 on 6 matching bases. V lost 6 bases and J lost 2, with 12 bases in between. Germline assignment: CDR1 MRHNA and CDR2 SNTAGT. CDR3 length: 14 amino acids. The DNA of the CDR3 is TGTGCCAGCAGCCCGGGACACCCCACAGATACGCAGTATTTT. Translated: CASSPGHPTDTQYF.

This clone was seen only once. The chain's CDR3 is CASSQVGPPNEQFF. The CDR3, as DNA: TGTGCCAGCAGCCAGGTTGGACCCCCAAATGAGCAGTTCTTC. The chain has TRBV3-1 (or the pseudogene TRBV3-2) and TRBJ2-1, with D unresolved. The CDR3 totals 14 residues. With 3 bases removed from V and 7 bases from J, the gap between germline ends came to 13 bases. Looked up from germline, CDR1 is LGHDT and CDR2 is YNNKEL (reference sequence).

The J gene is TRBJ1-2, the V gene TRBV18; D possibly corresponds to TRBD1 (5 bases). Germline V gives CDR1 KGHSH, CDR2 LQKENI. The V and J ends lost 1 base and 2 bases respectively, with 11 bases between them. The CDR3 spans 15 residues. The CDR3 protein is CASSPRTGTNYGYTF. CDR3 bases: TGTGCCAGCTCACCACGTACAGGAACGAACTATGGCTACACCTTC. The full variable domain, in which reference TRBV18 and TRBJ1-2 provide the parts outside the CDR3, is NAGVMQNPRHLVRRRGQEARLRCSPMKGHSHVYWYRQLPEEGLKFMVYLQKENIIDESGMPKERFSAEFPKEGPSILRIQQVVRGDSAAYFCASSPRTGTNYGYTFGSGTRLTVV.

This clone has just one count. The CDR3 reads CASSLGQNTGELFF. Written as DNA, the CDR3 is TGTGCCAGCAGCTTAGGGCAGAACACCGGGGAGCTGTTTTTT. The V call is TRBV7-3, the J call TRBJ2-2; D unresolved. This CDR3 is built from 14 residues. Germline CDR1 and CDR2: SGHTA and FQGTGA. Trimming removed 2 bases from V and 1 base from J, with 5 bases in between.

The rearrangement links TRBV9 to TRBJ2-3, with 15 bases identical to TRBD2. The CDR3 runs to 17 residues. From germline, CDR1 is SGDLS and CDR2 YYNGEE. J gave up 5 bases and V 0 bases, and 4 bases lay outside the gene matches. The CDR3 coding sequence is TGTGCCAGCAGCGTAGGATCGGGACTAGCGGGAGGAGATACGCAGTATTTT. This sequence encodes CASSVGSGLAGGDTQYF.

This clone has just one count. The rearrangement joins TRBV13 to TRBJ2-3; TRBD1 matches 8 bases. The CDR3 loop spans 15 amino acids. V dropped 7 bases and J dropped 5; count of bases not matched to a gene: 11. The germline V gene encodes CDR1 PRHDT and CDR2 FYEKMQ (reference sequence). The CDR3 DNA is TGTGCCAGCATCAAACTGGAACAGGGGGGAGATACGCAGTATTTT. Translated: CASIKLEQGGDTQYF.

The chain couples TRBV19 to TRBJ1-2, with D tentatively TRBD1 (6 bases). Trimming removed 3 bases at V and 8 bases at J, with 10 bases between. CDR3 length equals 12 residues. Germline-derived CDR1 and CDR2 are LNHDA and SQIVND (reference sequence). CDR3 region: CASSIQGYGYTF. The CDR3 DNA sequence: TGTGCCAGTAGTATCCAGGGGTACGGCTACACCTTC.

This clone ranks as large. The chain has TRBV7-3 and TRBJ2-5, with D possibly TRBD1 on 6 matching bases. Trimming shortened V by 6 bases and J by 4 bases, and 12 bases separated the two germline ends. The CDR3 covers 13 residues. In germline, CDR1 is SGHTA, CDR2 FQGTGA. The DNA of the CDR3 is TGTGCCAGCAGTCGCGGACAGCTAGAGACCCAGTACTTC. Translated: CASSRGQLETQYF.

The chain is built from TRBV2 and TRBJ2-4; TRBD1 matches 10 bases. The CDR3 runs 16 residues. Per the germline V gene, CDR1 is SNHLY and CDR2 is FYNNEI. V lost 6 bases, J lost 1 base, and 6 bases stayed unmatched. The CDR3 region is CASSYDRGLAKNIQYF. The CDR3 bases are TGTGCCAGCAGCTACGACAGGGGGCTTGCCAAAAACATTCAGTACTTC. Full variable domain (remainder filled in from reference TRBV2 and TRBJ2-4): EPEVTQTPSHQVTQMGQEVILRCVPISNHLYFYWYRQILGQKVEFLVSFYNNEISEKSEIFDDQFSVERPDGSNFTLKIRSTKLEDSAMYFCASSYDRGLAKNIQYFGAGTRLSVL.

The V and J genes are TRBV7-3 and TRBJ2-5, with 7 bases lining up with TRBD2. Germline loops: CDR1 SGHTA, CDR2 FQGTGA. The CDR3 spans 16 residues. The V gene end was trimmed by 3 bases and the J gene end by 3 bases; junction bases not matched to a gene: 10. CDR3 in amino acids: CASSFQTGLQKETQYF. CDR3 nucleotide sequence: TGTGCCAGCAGCTTTCAAACGGGACTACAAAAAGAGACCCAGTACTTC.

This rearrangement joins TRBV6-6 to TRBJ1-1; D gene ambiguous. Deletions cut 5 bases from V and 6 bases from J, with 16 bases between. The CDR3 is 14 amino acids. The germline gives CDR1 MNHNY, CDR2 SVGAGI (reference sequence). The chain's CDR3 is CASSRHTEGSEAFF. The CDR3 nucleotides are TGTGCCAGCAGTCGACACACAGAGGGATCTGAAGCTTTCTTT.

The rearrangement joins TRBV24-1 to TRBJ2-1; possible D gene TRBD1, 6 bases. Trimming removed 7 bases at V and 0 bases at J, with 15 bases between. CDR3 length equals 16 residues. In germline, CDR1 is KGHDR, CDR2 SFDVKD. As DNA, the CDR3 is TGTGCCACCAGCCCCCCCGGGACACCCTCCTACAATGAGCAGTTCTTC. Encoded protein: CATSPPGTPSYNEQFF.

The CDR3 reads CASKSGQATPLHF. The CDR3 nucleotides are TGTGCCAGTAAATCCGGACAGGCAACACCCCTCCACTTT. The gene calls are TRBV19 and TRBJ1-6, with 7 bases fitting TRBD1. The CDR3 totals 13 residues. Germline V gene lookup returns CDR1 LNHDA and CDR2 SQIVND (reference sequence). J was trimmed by 11 bases and V by 7 bases; bases with no gene match: 8.

This clone has more than one count but fewer than ten. This rearrangement joins TRBV4-1 to TRBJ1-2; 8 bases line up with TRBD1. Germline V gene data show CDR1 as MGHRA and CDR2 as YSYEKL. J was trimmed by 8 bases and V by 0 bases; bases with no gene match: 5. The CDR3 covers 14 residues. The DNA for the CDR3 is TGCGCCAGCAGCCAAGAAGGACAGGGATGGGGCTACACCTTC. Amino acid sequence: CASSQEGQGWGYTF.

The V and J genes are TRBV7-6 and TRBJ2-3, with 10 nucleotides matching TRBD1. The V gene end was trimmed by 6 bases and the J gene end by 5 bases; junction bases not matched to a gene: 11. This CDR3 has 16 amino acids. Germline CDR1 and CDR2: SGHVS and FNYEAQ. CDR3 sequence (DNA): TGTGCCAGCAGATCAACCCCAGGACAGGGGGGAGATACGCAGTATTTT. As protein: CASRSTPGQGGDTQYF.

The V gene is TRBV10-3, the J gene TRBJ2-5; D is tentatively TRBD1 or TRBD2 (5 bases each). V was pared by 3 bases and J by 1 base, with 15 bases between. Germline V CDR1 and CDR2: ENHRY, SYGVKD. The CDR3 has 16 amino acids. The CDR3 DNA sequence: TGTGCCATCAGTGATAGGGACCCAATGACCCAAGAGACCCAGTACTTC. Encoded protein: CAISDRDPMTQETQYF.